This passage covers 9 T cell receptor beta chains from one sample sequenced in a study of metastatic and nonmetastatic thyroid tumors. None of the patients had undergone any treatment ahead of thyroid surgery. TCRdb re-clonotyped the PCR reads through MiXCR. The sample contains roughly 58,000 clones, about 4% of which appear only once. The sample comprised blood. These receptors were collected from a female donor with papillary thyroid cancer or a benign thyroid nodule (not recorded which). Some clones in this sample may be carry-over from other donors' samples.

This clone was observed at least ten times. V gene TRBV19 combines with J gene TRBJ2-7, with TRBD2 matching over 9 bases. This CDR3 comprises 14 residues. Germline V gene sequence: CDR1 LNHDA, CDR2 SQIVND (reference sequence). Trimming cost V 5 bases and J 6 bases; bases outside gene matches: 8. CDR3 coding DNA: TGTGCCAGTAGTCCTTTAGCGGGAGTAAGCGAGCAGTACTTC. Protein product: CASSPLAGVSEQYF.

At least ten counts were recorded for this clone. This chain uses TRBV19 with TRBJ2-5; no clear D. V was cut by 3 bases and J by 3 bases, with 17 bases left in between. Germline V gene lookup returns CDR1 LNHDA and CDR2 SQIVND (reference sequence). The CDR3 loop spans 16 amino acids. The CDR3 loop is CASSMPRQWVKETQYF. CDR3 sequence (DNA): TGTGCCAGTAGTATGCCGCGGCAGTGGGTGAAAGAGACCCAGTACTTC.

The sample holds a few counts of this clone. The rearrangement joins TRBV20-1 to TRBJ2-7, with D unclear. CDR1 DFQATT and CDR2 SNEGSKA come from the germline V gene (reference sequence). The V end was cut by 1 base, the J end by 3 bases, with 10 bases between. The CDR3 covers 13 residues. The CDR3 reads CSARVRVDYEQYF. The CDR3 coding sequence is TGCAGTGCTAGAGTGCGAGTTGACTACGAGCAGTACTTC.

This clone was counted ten times or more. Other DNA sequences from this sample encode an identical CDR3 as well. This sequence joins TRBV20-1 and TRBJ1-2; D not certain. The CDR3 sequence is 12 residues long. Germline lookup yields CDR1 DFQATT and CDR2 SNEGSKA (reference sequence). Trimming removed 6 bases at V and 4 bases at J, with 12 bases between. The CDR3 DNA reads TGCAGTGCCAAACCGGGGTCCTATGGCTACACCTTC. It codes for CSAKPGSYGYTF.

This clone appeared many times. The chain recombines TRBV7-8 with TRBJ2-1; 13 bases align to TRBD2. With V trimmed by 5 bases and J by 6 bases, 7 bases remained unmatched. Per the germline V gene, CDR1 is SGHVS and CDR2 is FQNEAQ. The CDR3 spans 16 residues. The CDR3 sequence is CASSPRTSGSGNEQFF. In DNA form, the CDR3 reads TGTGCCAGCAGCCCCCGGACTAGCGGGAGTGGCAATGAGCAGTTCTTC.

This clone was observed at least ten times. This sequence joins TRBV28 and TRBJ2-2; 8 bases agree with TRBD1. CDR3 length equals 15 residues. V lost 7 bases, J lost 3 bases, and 7 bases stayed unmatched. Germline V gene data show CDR1 as MDHEN and CDR2 as SYDVKM. The CDR3, as DNA: TGTGCCAGCAACCCGGGACAGGTGGACACCGGGGAGCTGTTTTTT. This gives the protein CASNPGQVDTGELFF. Based on the CDR3 plus reference TRBV28 and TRBJ2-2, the full variable domain is DVKVTQSSRYLVKRTGEKVFLECVQDMDHENMFWYRQDPGLGLRLIYFSYDVKMKEKGDIPEGYSVSREKKERFSLILESASTNQTSMYLCASNPGQVDTGELFFGEGSRLTVL.

This clone occurred many times. The chain joins TRBV29-1 to TRBJ2-5; D unresolved. The germline gives CDR1 SQVTM, CDR2 ANQGSEA. The germline V and J ends were trimmed by 3 bases and 5 bases, with 10 bases remaining between them. The CDR3 length is 12 residues. The CDR3 DNA is TGCAGCGTTGATCGTCTAGACGAGACCCAGTACTTC. Protein: CSVDRLDETQYF.

Notes on this clone: The junction departs from germline at one end; a sequencing error may be responsible. CDR3 sequence: CASSPGQTSIDSYDEQFF. The CDR3 coding sequence is TGTGCCAGCAGTCCGGGACAGACAAGCATTGACTCCTACGATGAGCAGTTCTTC. The rearrangement uses TRBV6-2 or TRBV6-3 and TRBJ2-1; TRBD1 matches 7 bases. The germline V gene encodes CDR1 MNHEY and CDR2 SVGEGT. This CDR3 comprises 18 residues.

This clone was observed a handful of times. This chain connects TRBV6-5 to TRBJ2-2, with D possibly being TRBD1 (6 bases). CDR3 length equals 16 residues. The germline V and J ends were trimmed by 7 bases and 8 bases, with 23 bases remaining between them. Germline V lookup: CDR1 MNHEY, CDR2 SVGAGI. Written as DNA, the CDR3 is TGTGCCAGCATTTTCTCCGGGACAAGTGCGACGGGGGAGCTGTTTTTT. Translating it yields CASIFSGTSATGELFF.